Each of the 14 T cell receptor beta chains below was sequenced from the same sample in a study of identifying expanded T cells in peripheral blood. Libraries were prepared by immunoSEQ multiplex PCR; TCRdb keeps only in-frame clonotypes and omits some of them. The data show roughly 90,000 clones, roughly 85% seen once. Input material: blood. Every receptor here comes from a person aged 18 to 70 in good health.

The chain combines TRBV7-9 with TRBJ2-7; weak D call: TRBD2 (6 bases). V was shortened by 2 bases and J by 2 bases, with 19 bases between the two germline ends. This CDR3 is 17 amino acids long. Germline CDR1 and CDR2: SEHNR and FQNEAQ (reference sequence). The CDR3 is CASSLQGGRERAYEQYF. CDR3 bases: TGTGCCAGCAGCTTACAGGGTGGGCGGGAAAGGGCCTACGAGCAGTACTTC. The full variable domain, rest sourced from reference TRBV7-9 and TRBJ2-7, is DTGVSQNPRHKITKRGQNVTFRCDPISEHNRLYWYRQTLGQGPEFLTYFQNEAQLEKSRLLSDRFSAERPKGSFSTLEIQRTEQGDSAMYLCASSLQGGRERAYEQYFGPGTRLTVT.

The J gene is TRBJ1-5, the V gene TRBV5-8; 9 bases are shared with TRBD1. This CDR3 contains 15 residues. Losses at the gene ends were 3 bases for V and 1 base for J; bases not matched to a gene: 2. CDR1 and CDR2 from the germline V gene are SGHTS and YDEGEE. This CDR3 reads CASSWTGASNQPQHF. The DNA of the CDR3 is TGTGCCAGCAGCTGGACAGGGGCCAGCAATCAGCCCCAGCATTTT.

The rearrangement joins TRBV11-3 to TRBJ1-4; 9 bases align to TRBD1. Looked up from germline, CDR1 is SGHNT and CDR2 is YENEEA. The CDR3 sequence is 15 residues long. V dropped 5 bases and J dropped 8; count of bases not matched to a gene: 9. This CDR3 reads CASSLGDREYEKLFF. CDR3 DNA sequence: TGTGCCAGCAGCCTGGGGGACAGGGAGTACGAAAAACTGTTTTTT.

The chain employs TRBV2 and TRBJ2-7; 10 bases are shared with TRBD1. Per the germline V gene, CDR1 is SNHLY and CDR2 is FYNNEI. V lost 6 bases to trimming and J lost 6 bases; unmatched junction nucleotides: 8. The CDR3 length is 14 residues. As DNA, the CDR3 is TGTGCCAGCAGCAACCCCGGGACAGGGGTCGAGCAGTACTTC. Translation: CASSNPGTGVEQYF.

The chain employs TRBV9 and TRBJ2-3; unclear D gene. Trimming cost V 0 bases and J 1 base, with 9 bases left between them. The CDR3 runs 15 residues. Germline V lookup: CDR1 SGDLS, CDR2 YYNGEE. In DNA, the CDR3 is TGTGCCAGCAGCGTAGTAGCTAGGGGCACAGATACGCAGTATTTT. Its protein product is CASSVVARGTDTQYF.

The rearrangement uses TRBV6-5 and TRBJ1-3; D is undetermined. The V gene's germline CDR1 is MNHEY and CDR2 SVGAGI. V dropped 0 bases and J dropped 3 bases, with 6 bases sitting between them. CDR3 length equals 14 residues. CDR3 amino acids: CASSYSRGGNTIYF. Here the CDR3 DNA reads TGTGCCAGCAGTTACTCGCGGGGTGGAAACACCATATATTTT.

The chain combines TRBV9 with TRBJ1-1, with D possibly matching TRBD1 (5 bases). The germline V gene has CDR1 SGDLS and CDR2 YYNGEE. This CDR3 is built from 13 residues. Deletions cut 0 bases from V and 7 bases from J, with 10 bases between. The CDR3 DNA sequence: TGTGCCAGCAGCGTAGGGGGGGACGATGAAGCTTTCTTT. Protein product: CASSVGGDDEAFF.

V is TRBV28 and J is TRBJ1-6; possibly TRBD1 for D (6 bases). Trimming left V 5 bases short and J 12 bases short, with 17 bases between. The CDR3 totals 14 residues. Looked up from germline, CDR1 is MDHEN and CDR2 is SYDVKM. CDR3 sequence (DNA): TGTGCCAGCAGTCGCGCCGGACAGTCAAAACCCCTCCACTTT. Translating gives CASSRAGQSKPLHF.

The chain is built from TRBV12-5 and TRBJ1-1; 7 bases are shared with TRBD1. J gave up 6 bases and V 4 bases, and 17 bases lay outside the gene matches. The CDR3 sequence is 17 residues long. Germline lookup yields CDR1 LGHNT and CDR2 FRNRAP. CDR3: CASGSVNRGLSSAEAFF. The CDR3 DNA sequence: TGTGCTAGTGGTTCGGTTAACAGGGGCTTGTCGTCGGCTGAAGCTTTCTTT.

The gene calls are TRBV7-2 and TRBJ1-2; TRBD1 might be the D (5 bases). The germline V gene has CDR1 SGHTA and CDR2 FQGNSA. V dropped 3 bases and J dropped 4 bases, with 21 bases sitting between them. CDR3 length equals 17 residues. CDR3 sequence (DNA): TGTGCCAGCAGCTTTCGGGACCCAGTGATAACCTCCTATGGCTACACCTTC. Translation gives CASSFRDPVITSYGYTF.

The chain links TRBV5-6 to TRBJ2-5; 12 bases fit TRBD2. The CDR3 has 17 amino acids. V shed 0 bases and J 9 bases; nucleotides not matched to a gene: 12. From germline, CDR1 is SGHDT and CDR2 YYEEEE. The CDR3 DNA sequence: TGTGCCAGCAGCTTGGGACTAGCGGGGGCCTCGGTAATGGCCCAGTACTTC. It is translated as CASSLGLAGASVMAQYF.

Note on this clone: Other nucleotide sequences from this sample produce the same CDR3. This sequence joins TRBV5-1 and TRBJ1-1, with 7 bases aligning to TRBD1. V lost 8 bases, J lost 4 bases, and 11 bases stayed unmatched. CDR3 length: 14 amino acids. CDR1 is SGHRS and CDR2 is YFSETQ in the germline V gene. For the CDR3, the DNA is TGCGCCAGTAGCCGGGACCCAGGGGGCACTGAAGCTTTCTTT. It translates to CASSRDPGGTEAFF.

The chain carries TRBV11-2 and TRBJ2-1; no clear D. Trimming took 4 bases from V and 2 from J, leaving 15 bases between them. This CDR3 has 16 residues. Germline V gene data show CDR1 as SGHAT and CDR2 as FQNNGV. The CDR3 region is CASSSFAYETYNEQFF. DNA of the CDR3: TGTGCCAGCAGCTCCTTTGCTTACGAGACCTACAATGAGCAGTTCTTC.

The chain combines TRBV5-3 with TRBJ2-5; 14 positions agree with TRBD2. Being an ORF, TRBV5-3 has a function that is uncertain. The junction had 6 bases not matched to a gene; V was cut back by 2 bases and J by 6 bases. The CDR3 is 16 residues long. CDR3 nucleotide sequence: TGTGCCAGAAGCTTCTGGACTAGCGGGGGGATGAAGACCCAGTACTTC. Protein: CARSFWTSGGMKTQYF.